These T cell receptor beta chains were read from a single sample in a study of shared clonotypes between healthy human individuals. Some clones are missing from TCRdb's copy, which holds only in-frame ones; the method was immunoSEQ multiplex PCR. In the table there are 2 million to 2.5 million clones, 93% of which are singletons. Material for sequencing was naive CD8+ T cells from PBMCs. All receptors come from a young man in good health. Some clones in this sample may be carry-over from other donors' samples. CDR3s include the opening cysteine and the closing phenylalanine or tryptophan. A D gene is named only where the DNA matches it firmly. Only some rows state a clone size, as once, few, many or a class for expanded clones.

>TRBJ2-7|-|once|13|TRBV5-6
TGTGCCAGCAGCTTGATGCAGGCCTACGAGCAGTACTTC
CASSLMQAYEQYF
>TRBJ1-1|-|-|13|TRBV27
TGTGCCAGCAGTTTAGGGTTGAACACTGAAGCTTTCTTT
CASSLGLNTEAFF
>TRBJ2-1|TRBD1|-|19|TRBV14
TGTGCCAGCAGCCAAGACCGGGACAGGGGGAGGGGGTACTACAATGAGCAGTTCTTC
CASSQDRDRGRGYYNEQFF
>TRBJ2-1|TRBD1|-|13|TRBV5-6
TGTGCCAGCAGCTTAGGGACAGCGGACGAACAGTTCTTC
CASSLGTADEQFF
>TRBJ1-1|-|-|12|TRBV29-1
TGCAGCGTTCATGGGGAGAACACTGAAGCTTTCTTT
CSVHGENTEAFF
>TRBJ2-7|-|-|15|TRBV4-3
TGCGCCAGCAGCCAAGATATCGGCGGGTTCTACGAGCAGTACTTC
CASSQDIGGFYEQYF
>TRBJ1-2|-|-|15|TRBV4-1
TGCGCCAGCAGCCAAGCCGCCCCCAGGGTTTTGGGCTACACCTTC
CASSQAAPRVLGYTF
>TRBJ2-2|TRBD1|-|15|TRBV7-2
TGTGCCAGCAGCCTCCTGACAGGGGGAACCGGGGAGCTGTTTTTT
CASSLLTGGTGELFF
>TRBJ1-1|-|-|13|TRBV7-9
TGTGCCAGCAGCTCGTCAGGGTACACTGAAGCTTTCTTT
CASSSSGYTEAFF
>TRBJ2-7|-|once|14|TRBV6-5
TGTGCCAGCAGTTACTCTGGGGGCGGCTACGAGCAGTACTTC
CASSYSGGGYEQYF
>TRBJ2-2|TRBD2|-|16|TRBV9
TGTGCCAGCAGCGTTCGACTAGCGGAGAACACCGGGGAGCTGTTTTTT
CASSVRLAENTGELFF
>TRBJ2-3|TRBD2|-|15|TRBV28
TGTGCCAGCAGTTTTCGGGGACTAGTGGGGGATACGCAGTATTTT
CASSFRGLVGDTQYF
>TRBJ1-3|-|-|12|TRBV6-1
TGTGCCAGCACGGGGATAGGAAACACCATATATTTT
CASTGIGNTIYF
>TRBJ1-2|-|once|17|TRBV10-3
TGTGCCATCAGTGATTGGGACACGCTCCAAGCTAACTATGGCTACACCTTC
CAISDWDTLQANYGYTF
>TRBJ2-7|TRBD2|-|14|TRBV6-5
TGTGCCAGCAGCCTCGGGACTAGTCGCGTCGAGCAGTACTTC
CASSLGTSRVEQYF
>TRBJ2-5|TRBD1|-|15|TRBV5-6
TGTGCCAGCAGCCCTCTCAGGGGGTACCAAGAGACCCAGTACTTC
CASSPLRGYQETQYF
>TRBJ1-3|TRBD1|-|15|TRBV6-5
TGTGCCAGCAGACCCGGGACAGCCCCTGGAAACACCATATATTTT
CASRPGTAPGNTIYF
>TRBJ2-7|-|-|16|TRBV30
TGTGCCTGGAGTGATATGGGGGGCGGTCTCAGGAACGAGCAGTACTTC
CAWSDMGGGLRNEQYF
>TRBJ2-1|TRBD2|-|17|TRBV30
TGTGCCTGGAGCGGACTAGCGGGAGCAATCCCCTACAATGAGCAGTTCTTC
CAWSGLAGAIPYNEQFF
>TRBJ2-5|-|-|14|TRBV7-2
TGTGCCAGCAGCCCTGCACTGTTAAGGGAGACCCAGTACTTC
CASSPALLRETQYF
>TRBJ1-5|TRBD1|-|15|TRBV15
TGTGCCACCAGCAGGGCTTGGGACAGGAGTCAGCCCCAGCATTTT
CATSRAWDRSQPQHF
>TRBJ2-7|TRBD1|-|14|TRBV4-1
TGCGCCAGCAGCCATAGACAGGGGACCTACGAGCAGTACTTC
CASSHRQGTYEQYF
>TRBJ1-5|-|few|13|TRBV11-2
TGTGCCAGCAGCGAGAGTTCTTCTAGGCCCCAGCATTTT
CASSESSSRPQHF
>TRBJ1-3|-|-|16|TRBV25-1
TGTGCCAGCAGTGATTCCCCCCTAGGTTCTGGAAACACCATATATTTT
CASSDSPLGSGNTIYF
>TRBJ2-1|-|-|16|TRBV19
TGTGCCAGTAGTATACTAAGGACCACGAAGCCTAATGAGCAGTTCTTC
CASSILRTTKPNEQFF
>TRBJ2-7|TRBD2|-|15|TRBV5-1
TGCGCCAGCAGCCCAGGACTAGCGGGACCCTACGAGCAGTACTTC
CASSPGLAGPYEQYF
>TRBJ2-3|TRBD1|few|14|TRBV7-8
TGTGCCAGCAGCCTTCGGACAGGGACAGATACGCAGTATTTT
CASSLRTGTDTQYF
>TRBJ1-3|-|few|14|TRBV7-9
TGTGCCAGCAGCTTGGTCGATTCTGGAAACACCATATATTTT
CASSLVDSGNTIYF
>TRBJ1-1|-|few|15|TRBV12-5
TGTGCTAGTGGTTCAGACTGGGACCTGAACACTGAAGCTTTCTTT
CASGSDWDLNTEAFF
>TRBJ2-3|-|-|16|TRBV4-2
TGTGCCAGCAGCCCTGGGGGGCGGGACTGGTTGGATACGCAGTATTTT
CASSPGGRDWLDTQYF
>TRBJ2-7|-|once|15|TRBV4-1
TGCGCCAGCAGCCAAGATAAGGGACCAGGCACCGAGCAGTACTTC
CASSQDKGPGTEQYF
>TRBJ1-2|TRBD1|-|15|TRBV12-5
TGTGCTAGTGGTTTGGGATTGACAGGGGGCGGCGGCTACACCTTC
CASGLGLTGGGGYTF
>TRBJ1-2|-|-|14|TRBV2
TGTGCCAGCAGTGAAGCCCCGGGGAACTATGGCTACACCTTC
CASSEAPGNYGYTF
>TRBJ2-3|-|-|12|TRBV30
TGTGCCGGGCGCCCTAGGGGCGATACGCAGTATTTT
CAGRPRGDTQYF
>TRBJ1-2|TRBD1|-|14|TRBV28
TGTGCCAGCAGTCCCCAGGGACAGTACTATGGCTACACCTTC
CASSPQGQYYGYTF
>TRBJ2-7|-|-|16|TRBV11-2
TGTGCCAGCAGCGACGAGGTAGCGCACTTTTCTTACGAGCAGTACTTC
CASSDEVAHFSYEQYF
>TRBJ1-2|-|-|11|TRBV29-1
TGCAGCGTTGAAGGCACCCATGGCTACACCTTC
CSVEGTHGYTF
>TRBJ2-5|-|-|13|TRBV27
TGTGCCAGCGCTTCAGGGGTACGGGAGACCCAGTACTTC
CASASGVRETQYF
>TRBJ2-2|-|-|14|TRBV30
TGTGCCTGCTACTTCCAGGGGGGCACCGGGGAGCTGTTTTTT
CACYFQGGTGELFF
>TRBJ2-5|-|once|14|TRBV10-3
TGTGCCAGCAACGCTGCTGGGTACCAAGAGACCCAGTACTTC
CASNAAGYQETQYF
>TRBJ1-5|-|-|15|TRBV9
TGTGCCAGCAGCGTAGGGGAAGCTAGCAATCAGCCCCAGCATTTT
CASSVGEASNQPQHF
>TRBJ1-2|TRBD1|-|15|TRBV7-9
TGTGCCAGCAGTCTCACCGGGACAGGGAGAGGAGGCTACACCTTC
CASSLTGTGRGGYTF
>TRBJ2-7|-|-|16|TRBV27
TGTGCCAGCAGTTCCTCCCCTGGAGGGAGTCTGGGCGAGCAGTACTTC
CASSSSPGGSLGEQYF
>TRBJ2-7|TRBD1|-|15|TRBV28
TGTGCCAGCAGTTTACCCCGACAGGGCTCCTACGAGCAGTACTTC
CASSLPRQGSYEQYF